This T cell receptor beta chain was identified during a study of graft-versus-host responses after intestinal transplantation (dated by TCRdb to about 2021). In terms of the full investigation: The transplants that recipients got were multivisceral, liver-intestinal, or isolated intestinal. All recipients received anti-thymocyte globulin induction followed by maintenance tacrolimus and steroids for around three years. The cohort enrolled about two dozen intestinal transplant recipients including one retransplant, and 3 patients lacking pretransplant specimens were excluded. Samples from a few later patients were sequenced in-house on an Illumina MiSeq with MiXCR processing rather than by the commercial service. To identify alloreactive clones, pre-transplant mixed lymphocyte reaction products were sequenced and then compared with unstimulated pre-transplant donor and recipient T cells. After intestinal transplantation, graft-versus-host and host-versus-graft alloreactive T cell clones in the graft, circulation and bone marrow were tracked using bulk TCR-beta CDR3 sequencing. A peak of at least 4% donor T cells among recipient peripheral blood mononuclear cells was the definition used for donor T cell macrochimerism.

The sample's time point, from its label and the paper: cells obtained before transplantation from donor or recipient. CD3+CD4+ and CD3+CD8+ populations were FACS-sorted from unstimulated pre-transplant donor and recipient cells taken from spleen or lymph nodes. The method behind the library was the immunoSEQ multiplex PCR assay. For most patients, genomic DNA was isolated using the Qiagen DNeasy Blood and Tissue Kit and was shipped frozen to Adaptive Biotechnologies for TCR sequencing. For most patients, high-throughput TCR-beta CDR3 sequencing of genomic DNA was performed by Adaptive Biotechnologies. The authors processed their data as follows. TCR sequencing data were retrieved from Adaptive's ImmunoSEQ software for about 17 patients, whereas three other patients were processed with MiXCR and VDJtools. To correct CD4 versus CD8 sorting errors, any sequence found in both subsets at a frequency ratio below 5:1 was removed. CDR3 nucleotide sequences shared between donor and recipient were removed because the origin of such sequences could not be assigned. Alloreactive clones required at least 2-fold expansion over unstimulated cells and minimum CFSE-low frequency of 0.002% (template counts) or 0.001% (read counts). Clones detected in sequenced pre-transplant spleen, lymph node, or MLR CFSE-low populations of the donor or recipient were defined as mappable. The cumulative frequency of alloreactive clones was calculated as a percentage of all sequences, weighted by copy number. The immuneACCESS repertoire file appears here via TCRdb, limited to in-frame rearrangements. These files lack a portion of the clones; in checked studies, under half of the deficit traces to unresolved V genes, and the cause of the others is not known. Clone size and V and J calls were adopted from that table, with D and trimming inferred from the DNA. Across this sample there are 85,000 to 90,000 clones, with 90% seen only once. The ten largest clonotypes hold approximately 0.11% of the sample.

Overall study results and their limits: The conclusions were limited by the relatively low number and heterogeneity of the intestinal transplant patients. GvH clones were detected in recipient bone marrow, and some of these GvH clones were observed earlier in ileal mucosa or blood, consistent with an intestinal mucosal origin. In the allografts of patients with donor T cell macrochimerism, GvH to HvG T cell clonal ratios were high. Early after transplant, peak levels of circulating GvH clones were found to be associated with declines in HvG clones.

Of note for this clone: What antigen it recognizes has not been identified. Per-nucleotide qualities are absent, and no much larger clonotype sits a single base away.

This TCR was sampled from a human donor who received an intestinal transplant. Sequencing was performed on unstimulated CD4+ T cells sorted from spleen or lymph node cells, taken before intestinal transplant.

The DNA sequence is given as TGTGCCAGTAGTATAGGGGACAGGGGAGGGTCTGGGGCCAACGTCCTGACTTTC. Translated, this gives CASSIGDRGGSGANVLTF. Recombination linked TRBV19 to TRBJ2-6; 10 nucleotides in the junction match TRBD1. The CDR3, cysteine through phenylalanine, is 18 amino acids long. Here the CDR3 DNA is all that survives: 54 bases in frame from base 1. Trimmed from V: 1 base; trimmed from J: 1 base; junction bases lacking a gene match: 4. CDR1 and CDR2, per the germline V gene (reference sequence), are LNHDA and SQIVND.